One sample yielded the 2 T cell receptor beta chains listed below, sequenced in a study of CXCR3-negative and CXCR3-positive naive CD8 T cells. Study-wide results and caveats: In CXCR3-positive naive cells, the TRB CDR3s were more hydrophobic than in CXCR3-negative naive cells.

These receptors have no identified antigens. Preparation of TRB cDNA libraries relied on 5' RACE carrying UMI labels. TCRdb derives one entry per CDR3 protein from the 5' RACE reads, leaving out DNA. This listing includes some 140,000 distinct CDR3 sequences. Material: naive CXCR3+ CD8+ T cells from blood. The subset was: CD45RO-CCR7+CD27+CD95- naive CD8+ T cells expressing CXCR3 (TNR3+). The receptors stem from a human donor in good health. Some clones in this sample may be carry-over from other donors' samples.

V gene TRBV20-1 combines with J gene TRBJ2-1; the TCRdb call, TRBD2, lacks DNA for checking. This CDR3 comprises 18 residues. Germline loops: CDR1 DFQATT, CDR2 SNEGSKA (reference sequence). The CDR3 loop is CSDEGLAVSGGSYNEQFF.

V is TRBV20-1 and J is TRBJ2-3; TCRdb's D call of TRBD1 is untestable without DNA. The germline V gene has CDR1 DFQATT and CDR2 SNEGSKA (reference sequence). The CDR3 loop spans 16 amino acids. CDR3 region: CSARDPTADGTDTQYF.